The 2 T cell receptor beta chains below come from one sample, sequenced in a study of early stage breast cancer tumors. Clones were sequenced by immunoSEQ multiplex PCR, and TCRdb holds only the in-frame ones, with some missing. The sample includes about 51,000 clones, roughly 78% of them seen just once. The sequenced sample consisted of blood. Every receptor here comes from a person in their 40s with breast cancer.

The J gene is TRBJ2-7, the V gene TRBV11-2, with D possibly matching TRBD2 (6 bases). V dropped 4 bases and J dropped 2 bases, with 21 bases sitting between them. CDR1 SGHAT and CDR2 FQNNGV come from the germline V gene. The CDR3 covers 17 residues. The CDR3 DNA reads TGTGCCAGCAGCTCCTCCCCCCTGAGGGCTAGCGCCTACGAGCAGTACTTC. This gives the protein CASSSSPLRASAYEQYF.

Only a few counts were recorded for this clone. The chain employs TRBV7-6 and TRBJ2-2, with 7 bases matching TRBD1. The CDR3 sequence is 13 residues long. The germline CDR1 and CDR2 sequences are SGHVS and FNYEAQ. J gave up 6 bases and V 5 bases, and 3 bases lay outside the gene matches. The CDR3 DNA follows: TGTGCCAGCAGCCCAGGGGGATCCGGGGAGCTGTTTTTT. It translates to CASSPGGSGELFF.